This T cell receptor beta chain was captured by sequencing in a study of T cell responses to AZD1222 COVID-19 vaccine. Sequenced by immunoSEQ multiplex PCR; TCRdb stores in-frame clones only, minus some. The table records about 93,000 clones, about 90% of them present only once. This CDR3 region has 14 residues. The sequencing here drew on peripheral blood, taken on day 0 of MenACWY control vaccination. The source of this sequence is an adult in good health. V gene TRBV21-1 combines with J gene TRBJ1-2. TRBV21-1 is a pseudogene locus. In DNA form, the CDR3 reads TGTGCCAGCAGCAAAAAGAGGGAGTACTATGGCTACACCTTC. Its translation: CASSKKREYYGYTF.